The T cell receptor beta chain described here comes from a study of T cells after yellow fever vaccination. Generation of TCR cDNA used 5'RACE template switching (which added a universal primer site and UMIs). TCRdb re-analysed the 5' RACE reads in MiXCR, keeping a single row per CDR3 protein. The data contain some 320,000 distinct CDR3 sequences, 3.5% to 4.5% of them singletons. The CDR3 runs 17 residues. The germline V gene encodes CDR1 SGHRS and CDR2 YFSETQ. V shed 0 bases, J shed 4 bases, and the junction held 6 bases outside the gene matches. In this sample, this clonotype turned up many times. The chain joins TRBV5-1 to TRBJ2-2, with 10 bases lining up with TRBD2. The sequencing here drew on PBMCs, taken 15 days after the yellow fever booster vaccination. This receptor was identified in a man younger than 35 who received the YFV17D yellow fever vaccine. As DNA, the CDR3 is TGCGCCAGCAGCTTGGCCAGCGGGGGGGCCGTCACCGGGGAGCTGTTTTTT. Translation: CASSLASGGAVTGELFF.